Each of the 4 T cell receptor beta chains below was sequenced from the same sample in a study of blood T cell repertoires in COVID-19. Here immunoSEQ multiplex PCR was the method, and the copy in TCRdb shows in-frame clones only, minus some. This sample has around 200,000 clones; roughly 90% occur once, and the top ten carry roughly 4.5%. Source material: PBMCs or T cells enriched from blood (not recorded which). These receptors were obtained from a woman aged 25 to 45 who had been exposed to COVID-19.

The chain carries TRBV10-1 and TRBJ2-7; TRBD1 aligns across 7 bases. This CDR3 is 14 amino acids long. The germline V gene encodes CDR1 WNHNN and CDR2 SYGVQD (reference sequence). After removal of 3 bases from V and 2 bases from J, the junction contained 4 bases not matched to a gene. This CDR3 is CASSDYRGTYEQYF. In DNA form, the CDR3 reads TGCGCCAGCAGTGATTACAGGGGAACCTACGAGCAGTACTTC.

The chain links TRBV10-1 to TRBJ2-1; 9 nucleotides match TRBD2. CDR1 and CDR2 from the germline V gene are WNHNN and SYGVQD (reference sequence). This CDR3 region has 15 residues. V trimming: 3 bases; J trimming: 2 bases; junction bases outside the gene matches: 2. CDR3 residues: CASSEGGGAYNEQFF. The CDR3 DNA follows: TGCGCCAGCAGTGAAGGCGGGGGGGCCTACAATGAGCAGTTCTTC.

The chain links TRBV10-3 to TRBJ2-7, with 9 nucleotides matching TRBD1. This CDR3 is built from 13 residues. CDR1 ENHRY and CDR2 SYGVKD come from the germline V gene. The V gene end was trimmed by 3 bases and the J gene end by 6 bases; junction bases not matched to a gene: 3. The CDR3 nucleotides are TGTGCCATCAGTGATCGGGACAGGGTCGAGCAGTACTTC. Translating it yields CAISDRDRVEQYF.

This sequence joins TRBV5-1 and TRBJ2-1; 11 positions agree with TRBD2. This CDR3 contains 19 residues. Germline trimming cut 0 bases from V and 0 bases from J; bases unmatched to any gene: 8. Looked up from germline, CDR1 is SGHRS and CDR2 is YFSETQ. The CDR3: CASSLAASGGPSSYNEQFF. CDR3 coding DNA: TGCGCCAGCAGCTTGGCCGCTAGCGGGGGGCCCTCCTCCTACAATGAGCAGTTCTTC.